The 2 T cell receptor beta chains given below trace back to one sample, sequenced in a study of shared clonotypes between healthy human individuals. The repertoire was sequenced with immunoSEQ multiplex PCR; TCRdb's copy has only in-frame clones and lacks some. The sample has a few million clones, 85% to 95% seen once. The sample was naive CD4+ T cells sorted from blood. Subset reported: CD45RA+ positively selected. These receptors were taken from a man between 18 and 29 years old in good health.

As DNA, the CDR3 is TGCGCCAGCAGCACGGACAGGGCCCTTACCTCCTACGAGCAGTACTTC. This gives the protein CASSTDRALTSYEQYF. The V call is TRBV5-1, the J call TRBJ2-7, with TRBD1 matching 8 bases. Germline CDR1 reads SGHRS; CDR2 reads YFSETQ. The CDR3 loop spans 16 amino acids. V was clipped by 4 bases and J by 0 bases; unmatched bases: 9.

This clone was detected only once. In nucleotides, the CDR3 is TGTGCCAGCACCCCAGGATGGGGGCAGCAGTTCTTC. It codes for CASTPGWGQQFF. The chain couples TRBV2 to TRBJ2-1; perhaps TRBD1 as D (6 bases). Trimming pared 7 bases from V and 11 bases from J, leaving 15 bases between. The germline V gene has CDR1 SNHLY and CDR2 FYNNEI. The CDR3 spans 12 residues.